These 18 T cell receptor beta chains originate from one sample sequenced in a study of T-cell memory formation after mild COVID-19. TCRdb re-called the 5' RACE reads through MiXCR, storing one row per CDR3 protein. This sample has fewer than 700,000 distinct CDR3 sequences, with roughly 18% found just once. The specimen was PBMCs or a T cell subset sorted from them (not recorded which). The source of these receptors is an adult woman who had mild COVID-19 (a few samples of this study predate the infection). Cell type and time point are not known.

The rearrangement links TRBV12-3 or TRBV12-4 to TRBJ1-2; D is unresolved. Trimming took 2 bases from V and 6 from J, leaving 10 bases between them. The CDR3 runs 13 residues. This CDR3 is CASSLMGGDGYTF. The CDR3 DNA is TGTGCCAGCAGTTTAATGGGTGGGGATGGCTACACCTTC.

This clonotype has a handful of counts. Here the CDR3 DNA reads TGTGCCAGCAGTTTAGTATCTCTCACAGATACGCAGTATTTT. Translation: CASSLVSLTDTQYF. The J gene is TRBJ2-3, the V gene TRBV12-3 or TRBV12-4; D is unresolved. Between the trimmed V and J ends, which lost 1 base and 2 bases, there was a span of 7 bases. The CDR3 length is 14 residues.

The J gene is TRBJ2-5, the V gene TRBV5-1; D gene ambiguous. The CDR3 has 13 amino acids. Germline CDR1 SGHRS, CDR2 YFSETQ. Between the trimmed V and J ends, which lost 3 bases and 2 bases, there was a span of 8 bases. CDR3 DNA sequence: TGCGCCAGCAGCTGGCTAGGTCAAGAGACCCAGTACTTC. It codes for CASSWLGQETQYF.

V gene TRBV5-1 combines with J gene TRBJ1-6; weak D call: TRBD1 (5 bases). The V and J ends lost 5 bases and 8 bases respectively, with 8 bases between them. CDR3 length: 12 amino acids. CDR1 is SGHRS and CDR2 is YFSETQ in the germline V gene. CDR3 protein: CASSDRDSPLHF. In DNA form, the CDR3 reads TGCGCCAGCAGTGACAGAGATTCACCCCTCCACTTT.

The chain has TRBV19 and TRBJ2-1; 7 nucleotides line up with TRBD1. The CDR3 covers 19 residues. In germline, CDR1 is LNHDA, CDR2 SQIVND (reference sequence). J was trimmed by 0 bases and V by 1 base; bases with no gene match: 12. CDR3 sequence reads: CASSIGASRDRRSYNEQFF. CDR3 DNA sequence: TGTGCCAGTAGTATAGGGGCATCCCGGGACAGACGCTCCTACAATGAGCAGTTCTTC.

There are a few counts of this clonotype. The chain joins TRBV11-2 to TRBJ2-7; possible D gene TRBD2, 6 bases. Germline CDR1 SGHAT, CDR2 FQNNGV. Deletions cut 3 bases from V and 2 bases from J, with 11 bases between. The CDR3 runs to 14 residues. The CDR3 loop is CASSLYSGTYEQYF. The CDR3 DNA is TGTGCCAGCAGCTTGTATAGCGGCACCTACGAGCAGTACTTC. The whole variable domain, remainder taken from reference TRBV11-2 and TRBJ2-7, is EAGVAQSPRYKIIEKRQSVAFWCNPISGHATLYWYQQILGQGPKLLIQFQNNGVVDDSQLPKDRFSAERLKGVDSTLKIQPAKLEDSAVYLCASSLYSGTYEQYFGPGTRLTVT.

This clonotype was observed a handful of times. The V gene is TRBV6-6, the J gene TRBJ1-5; 10 positions match TRBD1. The CDR3 length is 14 residues. In germline, CDR1 is MNHNY, CDR2 SVGAGI (reference sequence). The ends lost 7 bases at V and 4 bases at J; junction bases unmatched: 4. The CDR3 DNA is TGTGCCAGCAAAGGACAGGGGGAAAATCAGCCCCAGCATTTT. Translating gives CASKGQGENQPQHF.

This clonotype showed up just a few times. The chain joins TRBV9 to TRBJ2-2, with D possibly being TRBD1 (6 bases). Trimming took 0 bases from V and 0 from J, leaving 9 bases between them. The CDR3 loop spans 16 amino acids. CDR1 and CDR2 from the germline V gene are SGDLS and YYNGEE. In DNA form, the CDR3 reads TGTGCCAGCAGCGTAGGGACAGCATCGAACACCGGGGAGCTGTTTTTT. Translating gives CASSVGTASNTGELFF.

A word on this clonotype: One junction end disagrees with the germline gene, perhaps due to a read error. For the CDR3, the DNA is TGTTCCATCAGTGATATAGCGGGAGACCACGAGCAGTACTTC. Its translation is CSISDIAGDHEQYF. The rearrangement links TRBV10-3 to TRBJ2-7; 9 nucleotides agree with TRBD2. This CDR3 has 14 residues. CDR1 is ENHRY, CDR2 SYGVKD, per germline.

This clonotype was seen a few times. This sequence joins TRBV20-1 and TRBJ1-5; D is perhaps TRBD1 (5 bases). V was shortened by 2 bases and J by 4 bases, with 15 bases between the two germline ends. The CDR3 is 15 amino acids. Per germline, CDR1 DFQATT and CDR2 SNEGSKA (reference sequence). The CDR3 DNA sequence: TGCAGTGCTAGACGTGGGGAGTCAGGGAATCAGCCCCAGCATTTT. This codes for CSARRGESGNQPQHF.

The V and J genes are TRBV5-1 and TRBJ2-7, with 11 bases aligning to TRBD2. The CDR3 covers 14 residues. V dropped 0 bases and J dropped 5; count of bases not matched to a gene: 1. The germline V gene has CDR1 SGHRS and CDR2 YFSETQ. CDR3 loop: CASSLALAGDEQYF. The CDR3 nucleotides read TGCGCCAGCAGCTTGGCACTAGCGGGAGACGAGCAGTACTTC.

The chain joins TRBV9 to TRBJ2-7; tentatively, D is TRBD1 (6 bases). The V gene's germline CDR1 is SGDLS and CDR2 YYNGEE. This CDR3 spans 15 amino acids. Between the trimmed V and J ends, which lost 1 base and 5 bases, there was a span of 16 bases. CDR3 bases: TGTGCCAGCAGCGTAATGCCCGGACAGATCAACGAGCAGTACTTC. Translated: CASSVMPGQINEQYF.

The rearrangement links TRBV6-5 to TRBJ1-1; possibly TRBD1 for D (6 bases). V was cut by 7 bases and J by 1 base, with 16 bases left in between. The CDR3 sequence is 15 residues long. Germline lookup yields CDR1 MNHEY and CDR2 SVGAGI. CDR3 amino acids: CASTIGGFTNTEAFF. CDR3 nucleotide sequence: TGTGCCAGCACGATTGGGGGCTTTACGAACACTGAAGCTTTCTTT.

There are a few counts of this clonotype. This sequence joins TRBV18 and TRBJ1-5; D is unresolved. The CDR3 is 14 residues long. CDR1 is KGHSH and CDR2 is LQKENI in the germline V gene. V lost 3 bases to trimming and J lost 9 bases, with 15 bases between them. The CDR3 region has the DNA TGTGCCAGCTCACCGTCGACTCCCCGGCGGCCCCAGCATTTT. Its translation is CASSPSTPRRPQHF.

There are a few counts of this clonotype. The chain employs TRBV2 and TRBJ2-7; either TRBD1 or TRBD2 may supply D (5 bases each). With 7 bases removed from V and 4 bases from J, the gap between germline ends came to 11 bases. There are 12 residues in the CDR3. CDR1 is SNHLY, CDR2 FYNNEI, per germline. In nucleotides, the CDR3 is TGTGCCAGCACCGGGGCAGGATACGAGCAGTACTTC. Its translation: CASTGAGYEQYF.

Only a few counts were recorded for this clonotype. The chain employs TRBV19 and TRBJ2-3, with a weak D call TRBD2 (6 bases). Trimming took off 7 bases at V and 6 bases at J, with 8 bases between the two ends. Germline assignment: CDR1 LNHDA and CDR2 SQIVND (reference sequence). The CDR3 consists of 11 residues. In DNA, the CDR3 is TGTGCCAGTACTCGGGGGGATACGCAGTATTTT. This translates into CASTRGDTQYF.

The chain links TRBV19 to TRBJ2-1; D unresolved. The CDR3 extends over 15 amino acids. With 0 bases removed from V and 6 bases from J, the gap between germline ends came to 12 bases. Germline CDR1 reads LNHDA; CDR2 reads SQIVND (reference sequence). The CDR3 protein is CASSIEASTSNEQFF. The CDR3 nucleotides read TGTGCCAGTAGTATAGAAGCGAGCACCTCCAATGAGCAGTTCTTC.

V and J are TRBV18 and TRBJ2-7; D unresolved. In germline, CDR1 is KGHSH, CDR2 LQKENI. The V end lost 4 bases, the J end lost 4 bases, and 8 bases lay between the germline ends. The CDR3 runs 12 residues. Here the CDR3 DNA reads TGTGCCAGCTCACTCCTATTATACGAGCAGTACTTC. Amino acids: CASSLLLYEQYF.